The 19 T cell receptor beta chains below were found in one sample sequenced in a study of cytomegalovirus exposure and HLA in healthy donors (dated by TCRdb to about 2017). Libraries were constructed by the immunoSEQ multiplex PCR assay. TCRdb retrieved this table from immuneACCESS and kept in-frame rearrangements only. Not all clones are present; in checked studies, unresolved V genes account for under half, and no reason is known for the remainder. Across this sample there are approximately 170,000 clones, with less than 95% seen only once. The biggest ten clones account for approximately 3% of the sample. The sequenced material came from PBMCs. The receptors originated from a woman between 18 and 29 years old in good health and CMV-seropositive.

V and J are TRBV7-9 and TRBJ2-5; no reliable D call. Germline CDR1 SEHNR, CDR2 FQNEAQ (reference sequence). Trimming stripped 5 bases from V and 3 bases from J, with 16 bases between. The CDR3 covers 15 residues. This CDR3 reads CASSPLEAWEETQYF. The CDR3 DNA reads as TGTGCCAGCAGCCCCTTGGAAGCGTGGGAAGAGACCCAGTACTTC.

CDR3 amino acids: CASSLPGQGDDEQYF. Written as DNA, the CDR3 is TGTGCCAGCAGTTTACCGGGACAGGGTGACGACGAGCAGTACTTC. The rearrangement uses TRBV28 and TRBJ2-7, with 9 bases fitting TRBD1. Germline CDR1 MDHEN, CDR2 SYDVKM. The V and J ends lost 2 bases and 5 bases, in that order; junction bases with no gene match: 7. This CDR3 has 15 residues.

V gene TRBV6-5 combines with J gene TRBJ2-2; a possible D gene is TRBD1 (5 bases). This CDR3 contains 13 residues. Germline V gene lookup returns CDR1 MNHEY and CDR2 SVGAGI. Trimming took off 3 bases at V and 6 bases at J, with 8 bases between the two ends. CDR3 region: CASSYTGAGELFF. Here the CDR3 DNA reads TGTGCCAGCAGTTATACAGGAGCCGGGGAGCTGTTTTTT.

V usage is TRBV6-5 and J usage is TRBJ2-7, with TRBD1 identical over 8 bases. The trim removed 5 bases at V and 5 bases at J, leaving 8 bases unmatched. Germline values: CDR1 MNHEY, CDR2 SVGAGI. The CDR3 runs 14 residues. Here the CDR3 reads CASSNPGQAHEQYF. CDR3 nucleotides: TGTGCCAGCAGTAATCCGGGACAGGCCCACGAGCAGTACTTC.

J is TRBJ2-5 and V is TRBV2; TRBD1 aligns across 10 bases. This CDR3 is built from 16 residues. V trimming: 7 bases; J trimming: 4 bases; junction bases outside the gene matches: 12. CDR1 SNHLY and CDR2 FYNNEI come from the germline V gene. CDR3 bases: TGTGCCAGCATTAGATCCGGGACAGGGGTTGGAGAGACCCAGTACTTC. This codes for CASIRSGTGVGETQYF.

This clone has only one observation. The rearrangement links TRBV6-1 to TRBJ1-2, with 8 nucleotides matching TRBD1. CDR1 is MNHNS and CDR2 is SASEGT in the germline V gene. CDR3 size: 15 residues. With 5 bases clipped from V and 1 base from J, the junction kept 6 bases outside the gene matches. In nucleotides, the CDR3 is TGTGCCAGCAGTTTGACAGGGGTCTTTAACTATGGCTACACCTTC. This translates into CASSLTGVFNYGYTF.

This clone was recorded once. The chain is built from TRBV6-6 and TRBJ1-2, with TRBD1 identical over 7 bases. Germline loops: CDR1 MNHNY, CDR2 SVGAGI (reference sequence). This CDR3 contains 14 residues. V gave up 2 bases and J gave up 1 base; unmatched junction bases: 1. CDR3 protein: CASSYGTDNYGYTF. CDR3 DNA: TGTGCCAGCAGTTACGGGACAGATAACTATGGCTACACCTTC.

This clone was recorded only once. This chain uses TRBV6-6 with TRBJ2-7; TRBD2 aligns across 7 bases. From germline, CDR1 is MNHNY and CDR2 SVGAGI (reference sequence). V trimming: 2 bases; J trimming: 0 bases; junction bases outside the gene matches: 4. The CDR3 is 15 amino acids. The CDR3 here is CASSYGGLHSYEQYF. The CDR3 nucleotides read TGTGCCAGCAGTTACGGGGGACTACACTCCTACGAGCAGTACTTC.

The sample holds one count of this clone. The J gene is TRBJ1-1, the V gene TRBV2; 11 bases are a match to TRBD1. CDR1 is SNHLY and CDR2 is FYNNEI in the germline V gene. V shed 1 base and J 2 bases; nucleotides not matched to a gene: 3. The CDR3 runs to 16 residues. For the CDR3, the DNA is TGTGCCAGCAGTGAAGAAGGGACAGGGGGTAACACTGAAGCTTTCTTT. Protein product: CASSEEGTGGNTEAFF.

The chain uses TRBV19 and TRBJ2-7, with 9 positions matching TRBD1. CDR3 length: 16 amino acids. Losses at the gene ends were 7 bases for V and 6 bases for J; bases not matched to a gene: 16. Per germline, CDR1 LNHDA and CDR2 SQIVND (reference sequence). This chain's CDR3 is CASTCSDRGPVVEQYF. CDR3 sequence (DNA): TGTGCCAGTACCTGTTCGGACAGGGGCCCTGTGGTCGAGCAGTACTTC.

The CDR3 spells CASGTPLFYNEQFF. Written as DNA, the CDR3 is TGTGCCAGCGGGACTCCACTGTTCTACAATGAGCAGTTCTTC. The chain couples TRBV28 to TRBJ2-1; possible D gene TRBD2, 6 bases. This CDR3 contains 14 residues. Trimming took off 8 bases at V and 3 bases at J, with 14 bases between the two ends. The V gene's germline CDR1 is MDHEN and CDR2 SYDVKM.

The chain couples TRBV6-6 to TRBJ2-1; no firm D call. V lost 2 bases to trimming and J lost 9 bases, with 11 bases between them. CDR1 and CDR2 from the germline V gene are MNHNY and SVGAGI (reference sequence). CDR3 size: 13 residues. CDR3 region: CASSYEATTEQFF. CDR3 sequence (DNA): TGTGCCAGCAGTTACGAGGCGACGACTGAGCAGTTCTTC.

V gene TRBV28 combines with J gene TRBJ2-5; no definite D call. The CDR3 is 14 amino acids. CDR1 is MDHEN, CDR2 SYDVKM, per germline. V was shortened by 1 base and J by 3 bases, with 9 bases between the two germline ends. The DNA for the CDR3 is TGTGCCAGCAGTTTATATCACGGAGAAGAGACCCAGTACTTC. Residues: CASSLYHGEETQYF.

The V call is TRBV6-5, the J call TRBJ2-7, with TRBD2 identical over 10 bases. CDR1 is MNHEY, CDR2 SVGAGI, per germline. The V and J ends lost 4 bases and 1 base, in that order; junction bases with no gene match: 4. The CDR3 totals 15 residues. CDR3 sequence reads: CASSFGLAASYEQYF. The CDR3 nucleotides are TGTGCCAGCAGTTTCGGACTAGCGGCTTCCTACGAGCAGTACTTC.

V and J are TRBV9 and TRBJ2-7, with D unresolved. The CDR3 is 15 residues long. Germline values: CDR1 SGDLS, CDR2 YYNGEE. Deletions cut 2 bases from V and 1 base from J, with 13 bases between. CDR3 sequence: CASSVLGEPSYEQYF. DNA of the CDR3: TGTGCCAGCAGCGTCCTCGGAGAGCCGTCCTACGAGCAGTACTTC.

In DNA form, the CDR3 reads TGTGCCAGCAGTTTAAGGACAGGGGTAGCGAGCACAGATACGCAGTATTTT. It codes for CASSLRTGVASTDTQYF. The V gene is TRBV28, the J gene TRBJ2-3, with 9 nucleotides matching TRBD1. The CDR3 has 17 amino acids. CDR1 and CDR2 from the germline V gene are MDHEN and SYDVKM. V lost 2 bases to trimming and J lost 0 bases; unmatched junction nucleotides: 6.

The rearrangement joins TRBV9 to TRBJ1-1; 8 bases are a match to TRBD1. V shed 0 bases, J shed 0 bases, and the junction held 7 bases outside the gene matches. Germline values: CDR1 SGDLS, CDR2 YYNGEE. The CDR3 consists of 17 residues. The CDR3 protein is CASSVEQGGLMNTEAFF. CDR3 in DNA: TGTGCCAGCAGCGTAGAACAGGGGGGGTTAATGAACACTGAAGCTTTCTTT.

The chain is built from TRBV21-1 and TRBJ1-5. TRBV21-1 is termed a pseudogene. The CDR3 runs 15 residues. CDR3 in DNA: TGTGCCAGCAGCAAAGCGTGGGCGGGAAATCAGCCCCAGCATTTT. Its translation is CASSKAWAGNQPQHF.

The rearrangement uses TRBV4-1 and TRBJ2-5; 9 bases fit TRBD2. The V gene end was trimmed by 3 bases and the J gene end by 2 bases; junction bases not matched to a gene: 4. The CDR3 spans 15 residues. Germline V gene sequence: CDR1 MGHRA, CDR2 YSYEKL. The DNA for the CDR3 is TGCGCCAGCAGCCAGAGCGGGGGGTCACAAGAGACCCAGTACTTC. It specifies CASSQSGGSQETQYF.